The 3 T cell receptor beta chains below were found in one sample sequenced in a study of CD8+ T cells in alopecia areata. Scientists pooled cutaneous lymph node cells and sorted them on CD4, CD8alpha, NKG2D, NKG2ACE and other markers. Reverse transcribed after extraction, RNA yielded cDNA as the sequencing template. Clones were read by immunoSEQ multiplex PCR, and TCRdb kept only the in-frame ones, dropping some. This sample comprises under 350,000 clones, none seen once only. Sequenced material: CD4+ T cells sorted from a lymph node. These receptor sequences come from a C3H/HeJ mouse with alopecia areata. This strain's MHC haplotype is H2-k.

About this clone itself: Gene names and germline match the mouse. The DNA ends 4 residues before the CDR3 does, and the rest of the CDR3 is filled in from the germline J gene. This chain links TRBV19 with TRBJ2-7; a weak D match, TRBD2 (6 bases). V lost 1 base, J lost 0 bases, and 8 bases lay in between. The germline V gene encodes CDR1 FNHDT and CDR2 SITEND (reference sequence). The CDR3 consists of 14 residues. CDR3 sequence: CASSILGISYEQYF. The sequenced part of the CDR3 DNA is TGTGCCAGCAGTATACTGGGGATCTCCTAT.

This clone was seen a handful of times. Gene names are mouse gene names. The read ends 4 residues before the CDR3 terminus; that terminus is restored from the germline J gene. The chain couples TRBV13-1 to TRBJ2-4, with 8 nucleotides matching TRBD2. With 5 bases clipped from V and 1 base from J, the junction kept 9 bases outside the gene matches. The CDR3 has 16 residues. CDR1 is NSHNY, CDR2 SYGAGN, per germline. The CDR3 protein is CASRDWGMGGQNTLYF. The CDR3 DNA, read in part, is TGTGCCAGCAGAGACTGGGGTATGGGTGGTCAAAAC.

A remark on this clone: Gene names and germline match the mouse. The sequence runs out 4 residues before the end of the CDR3; the remainder is reconstructed from the germline J gene. This chain uses TRBV17 with TRBJ2-2; TRBD1 matches at 7 bases. The CDR3 extends over 13 amino acids. The trim removed 6 bases at V and 6 bases at J, leaving 4 bases unmatched. Germline-derived CDR1 and CDR2 are MNHDT and YYDKIL. The CDR3 DNA, read in part, is TGTGCTAGCAGGCGACAGGGTGCCGGG. Translating gives CASRRQGAG. Given in full, the CDR3 is CASRRQGAGQLYF.